The source of this T cell receptor beta chain is a study of cytomegalovirus exposure and HLA in healthy donors. V was pared by 5 bases and J by 0 bases, with 12 bases between. CDR1 SEHNR and CDR2 FQNEAQ come from the germline V gene (reference sequence). The CDR3 is 15 amino acids. PCR amplification relied on 60 Vbeta primers (plus 13 Jbeta primers). Sequenced by immunoSEQ multiplex PCR; TCRdb stores in-frame clones only, minus some. Among about 200,000 clones listed, around 64% were seen once. Specimen: PBMCs. This receptor was identified in a man aged 35 to 55 in good health and CMV-seropositive. The gene calls are TRBV7-9 and TRBJ2-3; D uncertain. CDR3 loop: CASSPRSTSTDTQYF. The CDR3 nucleotides are TGTGCCAGCAGCCCCCGCTCCACTAGCACAGATACGCAGTATTTT. The whole variable domain, remainder taken from reference TRBV7-9 and TRBJ2-3, is DTGVSQNPRHKITKRGQNVTFRCDPISEHNRLYWYRQTLGQGPEFLTYFQNEAQLEKSRLLSDRFSAERPKGSFSTLEIQRTEQGDSAMYLCASSPRSTSTDTQYFGPGTRLTVL.